This TCR delta chain was profiled in a study of Vδ1+ human thymocytes (dated by TCRdb to between 2017 and 2018). At the level of the whole study: As a data resource, the study described the mRNA-level TRG and TRD CDR3 repertoires found in highly purified Vdelta1+ thymocytes taken from young children. Earlier work had validated the multiplex-based CDR3 amplicon strategy against 5'RACE-based methods for generating CDR3 amplicons. What the research found in general, with its limitations: No clustering by age or sex was observed, so analyses did not stratify donors by these variables. In contrast to oligoclonal peripheral blood repertoires, thymic TRG and TRD repertoires appeared to be highly polyclonal with Gaussian CDR3 length distributions. Numerous TRG clonotypes were shared among donors (up to roughly 7x10^3), while TRD repertoires were essentially private (a maximum of about 100 shared). Because unexpected Vdelta2 sequences could lead to misinterpretation of bulk repertoire data, the authors recommended using highly purified populations and single-cell validation. Despite high sort purity, about a fifth of thymic TRD sequences were Vdelta2 (and few Vdelta3), unlike peripheral blood Vdelta1+ controls.

From its cysteine to its phenylalanine, the CDR3 spans 18 amino acids. The sequence is cut down to CDR3 DNA, 54 bases in frame from base 1. CDR1 GEAIGNYY and CDR2 EKD are derived from the germline V gene. With regard to this clone: No cognate antigen has been identified for it. This may be a read error: a much more frequent sequence differs by one nucleotide. This sample includes further DNA sequences coding for the same CDR3.

RNA extraction was carried out with the RNeasy mini kit, and reverse transcription was then done using Superscript III. CDR3 amplicons were produced by multiplex PCR using pooled V-gene forward primers and a constant-region reverse primer with Illumina adaptor overhangs. Amplicons were gel-purified, then indexed with Nextera index primers over approximately 8 extra PCR cycles and purified with AMPure XP beads. Sequencing of libraries was performed on an Illumina MiSeq using paired-end 250 bp reads, dual indexing and an approximately 21% PhiX spike-in. Under the source paper's analysis protocol: FastQC was used to quality check the reads, while ea-utils fastq-join merged the TRG read pairs. Sequences were annotated with IMGT/HighV-QUEST, keeping only productive sequences with unambiguous V-gene assignment; clonotypes were defined by identical CDR3 sequence. For downstream analysis, the tools were VDJtools 1.1.1, tcR 2.2.3, Treemap and vegan Shannon diversity in R 3.4.4. TCRdb called clones afresh from the public reads with CATT; identical DNA rows were later merged. The V and J calls, along with clone size, are taken from TCRdb and not from the paper's own processing. The sample data list tens of thousands of delta-chain clones, and roughly 15% of these were observed just once. Clones ranked in the top ten supply under 0.55% of the sample.

Thymic samples were depleted of alphabeta T cells, then CD3+ TCRVdelta1+ TCRVdelta2- thymocytes were FACS-sorted. The purity of the sorted Vdelta1+ thymocytes fell between roughly 98% and 99.6%. The thymic specimens were obtained from several paediatric patients, aged about 5 days to 17 months, who were having corrective cardiac surgery. The thymic tissue was dispersed, and mononuclear cells were isolated using a Histopaque-1077 density gradient. The staining antibodies were anti-TCRVdelta1 clone TS8.2, anti-TCRVdelta2 clone B6, anti-CD3 clone HIT3a and anti-TCRalphabeta clone IP26. Sequencing was done on a sample of Vdelta1+ gamma-delta thymocytes from the thymus. The cell subset or site label corresponds to: FACS-sorted CD3+ TCRalphabeta- TCRVdelta1+ TCRVdelta2- thymocytes. The receptor's source is a boy less than two years old who had congenital heart surgery. The chain links TRDV2 with TRDJ1, with 12 bases matching TRDD3. The nucleotide sequence reads as follows: TGTGCCTGCGACACCGTACTGGGGGATACCTGGTACACCGATAAACTCATCTTT. Its amino acids are CACDTVLGDTWYTDKLIF.